The TCR beta chain described here comes from a study of beta chain features in type 1 diabetes. Sequenced material consisted of expressed TCRB transcripts (all of the isolated RNA was reverse transcribed). Samples of naive, central memory and regulatory T cells yielded a mean of about 3.6 million reads. The repertoire was sequenced with immunoSEQ multiplex PCR; TCRdb's copy has only in-frame clones and lacks some. Here the sample spans roughly 180,000 clones, 6.5% to 8.5% being singletons. This clone showed up just a few times. Its antigen is unidentified. The CDR3 is 14 amino acids. Germline V lookup: CDR1 SGHTA, CDR2 FQGNSA. Trimming stripped 0 bases from V and 4 bases from J, with 7 bases between. Study findings and constraints: The study found moderately but significantly shorter TCRB CDR3s in all four CD4+ subsets of Type 1 diabetes patients.

The receptor's source is a man aged 18 to 30 with type 1 diabetes. The rearrangement uses TRBV7-2 and TRBJ1-5; possibly TRBD1 for D (5 bases). The specimen sequenced was central memory CD4+ T cells from blood. The CDR3 bases are TGTGCCAGCAGCTTAGCAGGGGCGAATCAGCCCCAGCATTTT. Translating gives CASSLAGANQPQHF.